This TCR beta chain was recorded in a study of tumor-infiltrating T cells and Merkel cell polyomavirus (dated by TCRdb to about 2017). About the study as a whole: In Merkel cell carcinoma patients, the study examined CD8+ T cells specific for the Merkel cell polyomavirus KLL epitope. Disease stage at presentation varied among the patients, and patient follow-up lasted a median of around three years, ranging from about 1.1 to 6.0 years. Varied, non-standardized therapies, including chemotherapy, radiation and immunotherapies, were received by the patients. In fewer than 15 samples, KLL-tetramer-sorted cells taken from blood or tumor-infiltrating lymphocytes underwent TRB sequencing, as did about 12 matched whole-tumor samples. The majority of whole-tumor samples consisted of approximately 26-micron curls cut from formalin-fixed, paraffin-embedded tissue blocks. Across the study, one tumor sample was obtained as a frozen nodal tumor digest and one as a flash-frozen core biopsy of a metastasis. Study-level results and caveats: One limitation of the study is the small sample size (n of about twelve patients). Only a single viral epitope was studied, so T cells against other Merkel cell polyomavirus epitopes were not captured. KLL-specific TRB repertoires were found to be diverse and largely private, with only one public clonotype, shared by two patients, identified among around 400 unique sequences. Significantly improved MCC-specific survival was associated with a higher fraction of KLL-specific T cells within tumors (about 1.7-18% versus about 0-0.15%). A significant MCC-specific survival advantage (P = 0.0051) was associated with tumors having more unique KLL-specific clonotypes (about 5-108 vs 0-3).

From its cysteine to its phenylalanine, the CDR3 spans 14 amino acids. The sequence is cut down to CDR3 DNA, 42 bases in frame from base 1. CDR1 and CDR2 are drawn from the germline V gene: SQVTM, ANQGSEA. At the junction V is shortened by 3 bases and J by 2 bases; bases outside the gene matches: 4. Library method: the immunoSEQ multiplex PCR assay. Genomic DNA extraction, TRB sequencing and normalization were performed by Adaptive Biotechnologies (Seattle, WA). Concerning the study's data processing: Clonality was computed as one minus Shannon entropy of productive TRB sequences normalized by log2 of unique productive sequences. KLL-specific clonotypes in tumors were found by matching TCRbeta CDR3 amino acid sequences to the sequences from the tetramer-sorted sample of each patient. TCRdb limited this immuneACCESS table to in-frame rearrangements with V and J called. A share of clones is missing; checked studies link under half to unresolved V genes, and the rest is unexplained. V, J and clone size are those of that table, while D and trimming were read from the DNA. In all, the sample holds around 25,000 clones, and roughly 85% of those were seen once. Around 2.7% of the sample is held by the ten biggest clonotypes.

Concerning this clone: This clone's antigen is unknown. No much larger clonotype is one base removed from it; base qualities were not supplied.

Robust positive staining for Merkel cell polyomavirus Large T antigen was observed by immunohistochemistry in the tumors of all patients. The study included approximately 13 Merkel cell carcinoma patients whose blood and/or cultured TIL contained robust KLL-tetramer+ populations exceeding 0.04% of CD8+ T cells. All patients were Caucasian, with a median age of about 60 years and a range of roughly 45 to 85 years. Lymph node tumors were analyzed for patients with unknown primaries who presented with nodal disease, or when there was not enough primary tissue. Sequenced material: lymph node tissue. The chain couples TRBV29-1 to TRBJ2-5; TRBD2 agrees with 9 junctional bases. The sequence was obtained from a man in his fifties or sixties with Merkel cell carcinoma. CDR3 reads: CSVDGRGGQETQYF. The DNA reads TGCAGCGTTGATGGGCGGGGGGGGCAAGAGACCCAGTACTTC.